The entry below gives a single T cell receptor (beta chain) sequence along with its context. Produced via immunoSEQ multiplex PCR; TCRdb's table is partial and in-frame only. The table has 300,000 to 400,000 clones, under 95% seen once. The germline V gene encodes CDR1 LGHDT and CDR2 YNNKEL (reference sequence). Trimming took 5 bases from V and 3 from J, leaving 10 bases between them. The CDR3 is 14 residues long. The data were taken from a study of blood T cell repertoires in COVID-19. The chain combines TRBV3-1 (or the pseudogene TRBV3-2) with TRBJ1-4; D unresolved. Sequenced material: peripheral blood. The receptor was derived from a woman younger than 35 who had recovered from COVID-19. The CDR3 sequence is CASSLLGANEKLFF. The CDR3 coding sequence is TGTGCCAGCAGCTTGCTCGGAGCTAATGAAAAACTGTTTTTT.